This TCR beta chain came from a study of blood T cell repertoires in COVID-19. The overall study: From T cells, B-cell-depleted T cells, or PBMCs came the material, which was cDNA or gDNA.

In the original workflow: Nucleated cell counts were estimated from reference gene primer amplification. Produced via immunoSEQ multiplex PCR; TCRdb's table is partial and in-frame only. D and trimming come from the DNA, and the V and J calls and clone size come from that table. Of 110,000 to 150,000 clones in the sample, roughly 83% are singletons; the top ten hold approximately 8.4%. All enrollees were about 18 to 89 years old and from 25 or so US areas. Assignment of participants to cohorts was predicated upon participant-reported clinical history. V gave up 7 bases and J gave up 4 bases; unmatched junction bases: 4. CDR1 is ENHRY, CDR2 SYGVKD, per germline. The CDR3 consists of 13 residues.

Sequenced sample: PBMCs or T cells enriched from blood (not recorded which). This clonotype was obtained from a man between 50 and 59 years old who had recovered from COVID-19. This chain connects TRBV10-3 to TRBJ1-5, with 7 bases that match TRBD1. CDR3 in DNA: TGTGCCATCACCGACAGGGAAAATCAGCCCCAGCATTTT. Translating gives CAITDRENQPQHF.